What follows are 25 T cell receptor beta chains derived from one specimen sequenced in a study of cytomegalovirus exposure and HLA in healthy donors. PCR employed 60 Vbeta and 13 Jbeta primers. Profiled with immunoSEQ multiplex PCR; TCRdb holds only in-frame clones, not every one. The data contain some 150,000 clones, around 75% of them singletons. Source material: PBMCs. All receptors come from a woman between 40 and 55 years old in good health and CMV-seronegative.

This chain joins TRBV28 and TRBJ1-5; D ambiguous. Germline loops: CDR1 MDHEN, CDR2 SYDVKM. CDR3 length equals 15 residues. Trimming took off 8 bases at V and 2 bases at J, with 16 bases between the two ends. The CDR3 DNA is TGTGCCAGCGTGGCCGGGATTTTCGGCAATCAGCCCCAGCATTTT. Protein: CASVAGIFGNQPQHF.

CDR3 in DNA: TGCGCCAGCAGCCTCGACAGGGGCGGGTATGGCTACACCTTC. This encodes CASSLDRGGYGYTF. The V gene is TRBV5-1, the J gene TRBJ1-2, with 8 nucleotides matching TRBD1. The V and J ends lost 4 bases and 5 bases, in that order; junction bases with no gene match: 7. CDR3 length equals 14 residues. Looked up from germline, CDR1 is SGHRS and CDR2 is YFSETQ.

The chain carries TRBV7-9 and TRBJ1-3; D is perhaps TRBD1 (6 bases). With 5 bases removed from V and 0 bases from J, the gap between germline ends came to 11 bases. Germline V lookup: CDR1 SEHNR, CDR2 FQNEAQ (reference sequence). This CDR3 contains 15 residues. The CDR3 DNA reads TGTGCCAGCAGCCGTGACAGGAGCTCTGGAAACACCATATATTTT. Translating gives CASSRDRSSGNTIYF.

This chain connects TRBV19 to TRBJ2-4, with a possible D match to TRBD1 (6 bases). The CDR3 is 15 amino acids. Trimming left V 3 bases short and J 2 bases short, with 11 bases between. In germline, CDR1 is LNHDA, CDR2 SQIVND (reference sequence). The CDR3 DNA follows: TGTGCCAGTAGTATGACAGGACGTACCAAAAACATTCAGTACTTC. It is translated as CASSMTGRTKNIQYF.

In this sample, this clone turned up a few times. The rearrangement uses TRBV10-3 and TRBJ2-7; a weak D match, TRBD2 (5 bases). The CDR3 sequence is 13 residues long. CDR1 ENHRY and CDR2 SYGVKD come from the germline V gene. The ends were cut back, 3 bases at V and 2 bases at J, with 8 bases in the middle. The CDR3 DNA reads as TGTGCCATCAGTGATCGGGGAACCTACGAGCAGTACTTC. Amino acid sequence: CAISDRGTYEQYF.

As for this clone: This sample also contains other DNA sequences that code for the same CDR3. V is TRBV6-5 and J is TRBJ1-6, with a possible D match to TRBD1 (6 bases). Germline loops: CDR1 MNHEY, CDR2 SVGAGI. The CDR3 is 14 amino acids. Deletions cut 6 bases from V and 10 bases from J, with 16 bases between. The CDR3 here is CASRGDTFLSPLHF. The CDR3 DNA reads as TGTGCCAGCAGGGGGGACACCTTCTTGTCACCCCTCCACTTT.

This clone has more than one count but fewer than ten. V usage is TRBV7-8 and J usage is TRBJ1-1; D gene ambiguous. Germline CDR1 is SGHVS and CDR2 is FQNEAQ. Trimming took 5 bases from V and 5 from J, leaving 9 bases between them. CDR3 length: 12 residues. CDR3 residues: CASSPSRTEAFF. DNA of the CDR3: TGTGCCAGCAGCCCCTCGAGGACTGAAGCTTTCTTT. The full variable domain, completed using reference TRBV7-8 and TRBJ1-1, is GAGVSQSPRYKVAKRGQDVALRCDPISGHVSLFWYQQALGQGPEFLTYFQNEAQLDKSGLPSDRFFAERPEGSVSTLKIQRTQQEDSAVYLCASSPSRTEAFFGQGTRLTVV.

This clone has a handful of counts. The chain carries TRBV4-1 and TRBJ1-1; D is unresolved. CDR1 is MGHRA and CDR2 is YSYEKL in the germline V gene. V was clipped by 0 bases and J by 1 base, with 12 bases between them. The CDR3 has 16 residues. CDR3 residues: CASSQDRRPKNTEAFF. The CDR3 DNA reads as TGCGCCAGCAGCCAAGATAGGAGGCCGAAGAACACTGAAGCTTTCTTT.

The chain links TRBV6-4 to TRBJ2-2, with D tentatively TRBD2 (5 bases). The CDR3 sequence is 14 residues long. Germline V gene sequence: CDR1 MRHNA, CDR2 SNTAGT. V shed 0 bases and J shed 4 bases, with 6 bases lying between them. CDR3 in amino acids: CASSDSGSTGELFF. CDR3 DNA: TGTGCCAGCAGTGACTCGGGGAGCACCGGGGAGCTGTTTTTT.

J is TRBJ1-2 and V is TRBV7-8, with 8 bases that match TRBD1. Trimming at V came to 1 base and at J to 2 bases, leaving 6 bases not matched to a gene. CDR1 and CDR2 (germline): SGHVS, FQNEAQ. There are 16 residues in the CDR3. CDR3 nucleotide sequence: TGTGCCAGCAGCTTAGGTGGTGGGGACAGGAACTATGGCTACACCTTC. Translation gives CASSLGGGDRNYGYTF.

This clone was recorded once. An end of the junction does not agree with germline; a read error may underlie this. The CDR3 spells CSSSLQLPGQAYEQYF. CDR3 coding DNA: TGTTCCAGCAGCTTACAGCTACCGGGACAGGCCTACGAGCAGTACTTC. This chain joins TRBV7-9 and TRBJ2-7; 8 positions agree with TRBD1. The CDR3 covers 16 residues. Germline-derived CDR1 and CDR2 are SEHNR and FQNEAQ (reference sequence).

The CDR3 DNA follows: TGTGCCTGGCAGCGGGATGGCTACACCTTC. Translated: CAWQRDGYTF. The chain recombines TRBV30 with TRBJ1-2; D unresolved. Germline CDR1 is GTSNPN and CDR2 is SVGIG (reference sequence). The CDR3 consists of 10 residues. Trimming stripped 5 bases from V and 6 bases from J, with 7 bases between.

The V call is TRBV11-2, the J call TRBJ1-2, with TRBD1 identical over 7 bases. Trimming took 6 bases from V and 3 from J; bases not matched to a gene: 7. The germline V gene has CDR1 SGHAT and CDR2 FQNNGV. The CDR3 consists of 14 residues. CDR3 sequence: CASRTTRGDYGYTF. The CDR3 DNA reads TGTGCCAGCAGGACCACCAGGGGGGACTATGGCTACACCTTC.

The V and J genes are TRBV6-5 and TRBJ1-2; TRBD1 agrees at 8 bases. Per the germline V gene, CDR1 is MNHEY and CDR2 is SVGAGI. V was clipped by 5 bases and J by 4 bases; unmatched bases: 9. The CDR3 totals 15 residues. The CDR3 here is CASSPGTGFSYGYTF. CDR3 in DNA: TGTGCCAGCAGTCCCGGGACAGGTTTTTCCTATGGCTACACCTTC.

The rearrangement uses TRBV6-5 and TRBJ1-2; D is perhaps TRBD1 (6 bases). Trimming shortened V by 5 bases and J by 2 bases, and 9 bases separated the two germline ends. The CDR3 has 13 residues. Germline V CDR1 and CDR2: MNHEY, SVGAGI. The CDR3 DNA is TGTGCCAGCAGTATCCAGGGGAACTATGGCTACACCTTC. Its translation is CASSIQGNYGYTF.

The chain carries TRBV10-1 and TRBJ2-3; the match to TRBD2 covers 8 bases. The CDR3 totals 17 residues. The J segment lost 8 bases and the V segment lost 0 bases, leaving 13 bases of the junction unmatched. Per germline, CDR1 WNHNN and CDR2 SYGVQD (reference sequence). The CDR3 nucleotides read TGCGCCAGCAGTGAGTCCAGCTTGGGGGCTAGCGGGCTTACGCAGTATTTT. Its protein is CASSESSLGASGLTQYF.

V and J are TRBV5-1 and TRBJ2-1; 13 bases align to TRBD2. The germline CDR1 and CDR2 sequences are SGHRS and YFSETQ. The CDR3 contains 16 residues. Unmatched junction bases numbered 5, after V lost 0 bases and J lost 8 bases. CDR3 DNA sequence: TGCGCCAGCAGCTTGGCCGGACTAGCGGGAGTGGATGAGCAGTTCTTC. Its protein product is CASSLAGLAGVDEQFF.

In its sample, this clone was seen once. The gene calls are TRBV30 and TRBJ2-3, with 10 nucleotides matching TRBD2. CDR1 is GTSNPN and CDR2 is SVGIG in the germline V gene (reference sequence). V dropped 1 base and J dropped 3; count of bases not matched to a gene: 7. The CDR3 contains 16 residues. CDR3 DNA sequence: TGTGCCTGGAGTGCGGACCTAGCGGGGGCAACAGATACGCAGTATTTT. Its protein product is CAWSADLAGATDTQYF.

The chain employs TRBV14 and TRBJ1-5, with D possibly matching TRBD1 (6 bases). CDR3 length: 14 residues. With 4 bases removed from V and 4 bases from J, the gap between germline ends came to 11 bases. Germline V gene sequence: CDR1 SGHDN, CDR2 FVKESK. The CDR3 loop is CASSPGGLNQPQHF. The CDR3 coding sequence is TGTGCCAGCAGCCCTGGGGGCCTTAATCAGCCCCAGCATTTT.

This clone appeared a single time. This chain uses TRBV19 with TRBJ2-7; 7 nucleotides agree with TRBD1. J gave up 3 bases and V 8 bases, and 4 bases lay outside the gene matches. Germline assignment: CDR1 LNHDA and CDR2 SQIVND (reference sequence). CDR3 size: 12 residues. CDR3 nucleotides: TGTGCCAGTCTGGGGGACAGCTACGAGCAGTACTTC. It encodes CASLGDSYEQYF.

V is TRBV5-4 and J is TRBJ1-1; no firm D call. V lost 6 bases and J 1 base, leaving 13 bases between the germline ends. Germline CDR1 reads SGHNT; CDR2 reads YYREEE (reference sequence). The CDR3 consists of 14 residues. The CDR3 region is CASTLQLSNTEAFF. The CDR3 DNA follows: TGTGCCAGCACCTTACAGCTGTCGAACACTGAAGCTTTCTTT.

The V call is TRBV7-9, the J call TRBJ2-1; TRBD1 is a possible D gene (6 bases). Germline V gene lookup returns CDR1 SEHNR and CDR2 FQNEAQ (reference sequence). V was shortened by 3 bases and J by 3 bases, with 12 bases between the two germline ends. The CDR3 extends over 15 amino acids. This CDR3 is CASSLRGGYYNEQFF. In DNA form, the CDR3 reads TGTGCCAGCAGCTTGCGAGGGGGATACTACAATGAGCAGTTCTTC.

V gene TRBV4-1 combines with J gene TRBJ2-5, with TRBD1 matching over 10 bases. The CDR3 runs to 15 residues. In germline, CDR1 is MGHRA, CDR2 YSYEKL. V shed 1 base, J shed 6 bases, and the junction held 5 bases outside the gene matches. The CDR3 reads CASSQGGQGSKTQYF. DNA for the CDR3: TGCGCCAGCAGCCAAGGGGGACAGGGGTCCAAGACCCAGTACTTC.

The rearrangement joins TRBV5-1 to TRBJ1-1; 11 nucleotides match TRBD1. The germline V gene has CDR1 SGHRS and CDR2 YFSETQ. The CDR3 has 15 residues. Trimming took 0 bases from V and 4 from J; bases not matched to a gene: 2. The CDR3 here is CASSLEGTGGTEAFF. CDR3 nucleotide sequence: TGCGCCAGCAGCTTGGAGGGGACAGGGGGCACTGAAGCTTTCTTT.

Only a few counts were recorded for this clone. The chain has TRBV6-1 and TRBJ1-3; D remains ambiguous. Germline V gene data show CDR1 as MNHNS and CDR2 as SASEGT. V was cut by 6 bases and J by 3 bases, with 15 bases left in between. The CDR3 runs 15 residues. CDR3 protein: CASSSLRMVGNTIYF. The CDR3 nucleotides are TGTGCCAGCAGCTCCCTCAGAATGGTTGGAAACACCATATATTTT.